This TCR beta chain was identified in a study of T cells in Graves' hyperthyroidism and ophthalmopathy. The study's findings and limits: Most expanded thyroid clonotypes above 0.001 also appeared in blood. Ophthalmopathy and stable hyperthyroidism were separated by a 13 V-J model.

The CDR3 runs 15 residues. With 5 bases removed from V and 0 bases from J, the gap between germline ends came to 13 bases. CDR1 and CDR2 (germline): SNHLY, FYNNEI. It was RNA transcripts that yielded the amplified TCR beta CDR3 regions. TCR CDR3 underwent first-round RT-PCR with the HTBI primer set. TCRdb redid the calling of the multiplex PCR reads with MiXCR, one entry per CDR3 protein. The sample shows roughly 100,000 distinct CDR3 sequences, roughly 47% of them seen only once. The table lists this clonotype with a few counts. Its antigen is not known. The clonotype was recovered from a middle-aged man with Graves' hyperthyroidism. The sample consisted of blood. V and J are TRBV2 and TRBJ1-1; D might be TRBD1 (5 bases). In nucleotides, the CDR3 is TGTGCCAGCAGTTACTCGGTACAGGTGAACACTGAAGCTTTCTTT. It translates to CASSYSVQVNTEAFF. Full variable domain (missing parts from reference TRBV2 and TRBJ1-1): EPEVTQTPSHQVTQMGQEVILRCVPISNHLYFYWYRQILGQKVEFLVSFYNNEISEKSEIFDDQFSVERPDGSNFTLKIRSTKLEDSAMYFCASSYSVQVNTEAFFGQGTRLTVV.